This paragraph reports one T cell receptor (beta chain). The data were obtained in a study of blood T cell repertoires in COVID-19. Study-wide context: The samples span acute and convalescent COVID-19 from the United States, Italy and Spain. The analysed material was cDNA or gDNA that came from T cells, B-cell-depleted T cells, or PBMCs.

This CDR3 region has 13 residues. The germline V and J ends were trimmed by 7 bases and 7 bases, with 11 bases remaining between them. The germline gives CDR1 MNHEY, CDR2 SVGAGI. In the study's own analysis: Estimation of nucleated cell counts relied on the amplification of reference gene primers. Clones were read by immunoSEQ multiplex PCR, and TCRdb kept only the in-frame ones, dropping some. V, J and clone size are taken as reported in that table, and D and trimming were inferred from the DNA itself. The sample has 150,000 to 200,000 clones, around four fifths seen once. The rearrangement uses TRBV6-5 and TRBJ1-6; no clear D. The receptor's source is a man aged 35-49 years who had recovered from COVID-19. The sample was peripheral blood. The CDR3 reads CASTTSENSPLHF. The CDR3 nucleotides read TGTGCCAGCACTACCTCCGAGAATTCACCCCTCCACTTT.